Below, 26 T cell receptor beta chains from the same sample are listed, as sequenced in a study of T cell changes during pregnancy in multiple sclerosis (dated by TCRdb to between 2018 and 2020). Receptor amplification or capture employed the immunoSEQ multiplex PCR assay. Here the immuneACCESS table is served through TCRdb, limited to in-frame sequences with V and J called. Missing clones are a known gap in these copies; in checked studies unresolved V genes cover under half, and the rest lacks a known reason. The sample table shows 90,000 or so clones, and around 94% are seen once. The ten largest clones add up to more than 1.5% of the sample. Sequenced material: peripheral blood, taken after pregnancy. These receptors came from a female donor in good health, enrolled as a control in a pregnancy study.

This clone was observed a single time. This rearrangement joins TRBV19 to TRBJ2-1; 7 bases line up with TRBD2. The CDR3 has 15 amino acids. The germline CDR1 and CDR2 sequences are LNHDA and SQIVND (reference sequence). V dropped 4 bases and J dropped 3; count of bases not matched to a gene: 6. The CDR3 DNA reads as TGTGCCAGTAGTAAAGCAGCGGGATACTACAATGAGCAGTTCTTC. Encoded protein: CASSKAAGYYNEQFF.

V and J are TRBV19 and TRBJ2-7; TRBD1 matches 8 bases. The CDR3 extends over 13 amino acids. Losses at the gene ends were 5 bases for V and 4 bases for J; bases not matched to a gene: 4. CDR1 is LNHDA and CDR2 is SQIVND in the germline V gene (reference sequence). The CDR3 loop is CASSPGQDYEQYF. The CDR3 DNA reads TGTGCCAGTAGTCCGGGACAGGATTACGAGCAGTACTTC.

Only one count was recorded for this clone. V is TRBV6-6 and J is TRBJ2-1; possible D gene TRBD2, 6 bases. This CDR3 is 14 amino acids long. V lost 5 bases to trimming and J lost 8 bases, with 16 bases between them. Per germline, CDR1 MNHNY and CDR2 SVGAGI (reference sequence). The CDR3 DNA follows: TGTGCCAGCAGTCTCGTTGATGCGGGGCATGAGCAGTTCTTC. This codes for CASSLVDAGHEQFF.

The J gene is TRBJ2-5, the V gene TRBV9, with TRBD2 as a possible D gene (6 bases). Germline V CDR1 and CDR2: SGDLS, YYNGEE. V lost 1 base to trimming and J lost 5 bases, with 9 bases between them. CDR3 length: 13 residues. The CDR3 DNA reads as TGTGCCAGCAGCGTAAATGGAGGGGAGACCCAGTACTTC. Protein product: CASSVNGGETQYF.

This chain connects TRBV18 to TRBJ2-3; TRBD2 matches at 8 bases. This CDR3 region has 16 residues. Germline CDR1 KGHSH, CDR2 LQKENI. V dropped 3 bases and J dropped 2; count of bases not matched to a gene: 7. This CDR3 is CASSPLIAGTTDTQYF. The CDR3 coding sequence is TGTGCCAGCTCACCTCTCATAGCGGGAACCACAGATACGCAGTATTTT.

The V gene is TRBV30, the J gene TRBJ2-3; D is undetermined. The V end was cut by 1 base, the J end by 5 bases, with 7 bases between. CDR3 length: 12 residues. CDR1 and CDR2 from the germline V gene are GTSNPN and SVGIG (reference sequence). The CDR3 nucleotides are TGTGCCTGGAGTGCGGGTTTAGATACGCAGTATTTT. Protein sequence: CAWSAGLDTQYF.

The chain uses TRBV7-9 and TRBJ2-3; 9 nucleotides align to TRBD1. The germline CDR1 and CDR2 sequences are SEHNR and FQNEAQ (reference sequence). This CDR3 contains 15 residues. The junction had 2 bases not matched to a gene; V was cut back by 4 bases and J by 0 bases. CDR3 residues: CASSWDRESTDTQYF. The DNA of the CDR3 is TGTGCCAGCAGCTGGGACAGGGAAAGCACAGATACGCAGTATTTT.

The chain uses TRBV27 and TRBJ1-5; 9 bases fit TRBD1. CDR3 size: 14 residues. J lost 7 bases, V lost 4 bases, and 5 bases had no gene match. Germline V gives CDR1 MNHEY, CDR2 SMNVEV (reference sequence). The CDR3 DNA follows: TGTGCCAGCAGTTCAACAGGGGGCAGCCAGCCCCAGCATTTT. It specifies CASSSTGGSQPQHF.

V usage is TRBV6-1 and J usage is TRBJ1-5; perhaps TRBD1 as D (5 bases). The CDR3 has 17 amino acids. With 1 base removed from V and 0 bases from J, the gap between germline ends came to 13 bases. Germline CDR1 is MNHNS and CDR2 is SASEGT. The CDR3 region has the DNA TGTGCCAGCAGTGAAGGGTCCGGGGGTTATAGCAATCAGCCCCAGCATTTT. Its protein is CASSEGSGGYSNQPQHF.

As regards this clone: The junction does not match germline at one end; this may be a read error. V usage is TRBV5-1 and J usage is TRBJ2-1, with a possible D match to TRBD2 (5 bases). The CDR3 extends over 14 amino acids. From germline, CDR1 is SGHRS and CDR2 YFSETQ. The CDR3 nucleotides are TGCGCCAGCAGTTTGGAGTGGGAGTACAATGAGCAGTTCTTC. Residues: CASSLEWEYNEQFF.

In its sample, this clone was seen once. This chain joins TRBV7-9 and TRBJ1-2; possibly TRBD1 for D (6 bases). Germline V lookup: CDR1 SEHNR, CDR2 FQNEAQ (reference sequence). V lost 8 bases and J 4 bases, leaving 17 bases between the germline ends. This CDR3 region has 14 residues. CDR3 protein: CASSPDGQTYGYTF. The CDR3 nucleotides are TGTGCCAGCTCCCCCGACGGACAGACCTATGGCTACACCTTC.

The V call is TRBV28, the J call TRBJ2-1, with a weak D call TRBD1 (6 bases). The germline CDR1 and CDR2 sequences are MDHEN and SYDVKM. This CDR3 is built from 16 residues. V lost 5 bases and J lost 0, with 14 bases in between. CDR3 nucleotide sequence: TGTGCCAGCAGTCATCACAGGGTGAGCTCCTACAATGAGCAGTTCTTC. Translated: CASSHHRVSSYNEQFF.

The chain recombines TRBV11-2 with TRBJ2-3, with 9 bases matching TRBD2. Germline loops: CDR1 SGHAT, CDR2 FQNNGV. The CDR3 spans 15 residues. The trim removed 5 bases at V and 6 bases at J, leaving 9 bases unmatched. The CDR3 coding sequence is TGTGCCAGCAGCCTGACTAGCGGTCCGGGGGATACGCAGTATTTT. Translating gives CASSLTSGPGDTQYF.

The CDR3 loop is CSVPVNTEAFF. DNA of the CDR3: TGCAGCGTCCCGGTCAACACTGAAGCTTTCTTT. The V call is TRBV29-1, the J call TRBJ1-1; D not resolved. Germline CDR1 and CDR2: SQVTM and ANQGSEA. This CDR3 has 11 residues. Deletions cut 6 bases from V and 2 bases from J, with 7 bases between.

The chain joins TRBV4-1 to TRBJ2-1; D might be TRBD1 (6 bases). Germline V lookup: CDR1 MGHRA, CDR2 YSYEKL. The CDR3 contains 15 residues. V was shortened by 2 bases and J by 9 bases, with 17 bases between the two germline ends. The CDR3 DNA sequence: TGCGCCAGCAGCCAAAGCCGGGACACTCGGGGTGAGCAGTTCTTC. This sequence encodes CASSQSRDTRGEQFF.

V is TRBV29-1 and J is TRBJ2-7, with TRBD2 identical over 7 bases. CDR1 is SQVTM and CDR2 is ANQGSEA in the germline V gene. The CDR3 contains 12 residues. V lost 6 bases and J lost 2; bases outside the gene matches: 4. The CDR3 reads CSVTSVTYEQYF. In DNA, the CDR3 is TGCAGCGTCACTAGCGTAACCTACGAGCAGTACTTC.

The chain is built from TRBV6-5 and TRBJ2-7; 12 bases line up with TRBD1. Per the germline V gene, CDR1 is MNHEY and CDR2 is SVGAGI. Germline trimming cut 6 bases from V and 12 bases from J; bases unmatched to any gene: 12. The CDR3 loop spans 14 amino acids. The DNA for the CDR3 is TGTGCCAGCAGGGAACCGGGACAGGGGGCCAGAAGGTACTTC. It yields the protein CASREPGQGARRYF.

The chain combines TRBV7-9 with TRBJ2-1; D perhaps matches TRBD2 (5 bases). The V gene lost 8 bases and the J gene lost 4 bases, with 15 bases spanning the gap. CDR3 length equals 14 residues. In germline, CDR1 is SEHNR, CDR2 FQNEAQ (reference sequence). The CDR3 reads CASGRAEYYNEQFF. DNA of the CDR3: TGTGCCAGCGGGAGAGCGGAGTATTACAATGAGCAGTTCTTC.

The chain couples TRBV7-6 to TRBJ2-7; 10 nucleotides agree with TRBD1. After removal of 1 base from V and 0 bases from J, the junction contained 3 bases not matched to a gene. The CDR3 spans 16 residues. Germline loops: CDR1 SGHVS, CDR2 FNYEAQ. CDR3 amino acids: CASSLEGTGASYEQYF. The CDR3 bases are TGTGCCAGCAGCTTAGAAGGGACAGGGGCCTCCTACGAGCAGTACTTC.

This sequence joins TRBV28 and TRBJ2-7; TRBD1 matches 7 bases. This CDR3 comprises 13 residues. Germline CDR1 MDHEN, CDR2 SYDVKM. J was trimmed by 2 bases and V by 4 bases; bases with no gene match: 2. CDR3 residues: CASSWDSAYEQYF. CDR3 DNA: TGTGCCAGCAGTTGGGACAGTGCCTACGAGCAGTACTTC.

The V and J genes are TRBV5-1 and TRBJ2-1; 7 nucleotides align to TRBD2. From germline, CDR1 is SGHRS and CDR2 YFSETQ. The CDR3 sequence is 15 residues long. After removal of 0 bases from V and 5 bases from J, the junction contained 5 bases not matched to a gene. CDR3 nucleotide sequence: TGCGCCAGCAGCTTGGGATCCGGGACTAACAATGAGCAGTTCTTC. The encoded protein is CASSLGSGTNNEQFF.

This chain joins TRBV2 and TRBJ2-2, with TRBD2 matching 11 bases. The CDR3 totals 14 residues. With V trimmed by 6 bases and J by 5 bases, 2 bases remained unmatched. Germline CDR1 and CDR2: SNHLY and FYNNEI. CDR3 in amino acids: CASSLAGGTGELFF. Written as DNA, the CDR3 is TGTGCCAGCAGCTTAGCGGGAGGGACCGGGGAGCTGTTTTTT.

The gene calls are TRBV4-1 and TRBJ1-5; D unresolved. The V and J ends lost 4 bases and 3 bases respectively, with 10 bases between them. Germline V CDR1 and CDR2: MGHRA, YSYEKL. CDR3 length equals 14 residues. For the CDR3, the DNA is TGCGCCAGCAGCCTGGTACAGAACAATCAGCCCCAGCATTTT. As protein: CASSLVQNNQPQHF.

This sequence joins TRBV27 and TRBJ2-3, with 10 positions matching TRBD2. This CDR3 has 16 residues. The V segment lost 5 bases and the J segment 6 bases; nucleotides outside the gene matches: 11. Germline CDR1 reads MNHEY; CDR2 reads SMNVEV (reference sequence). CDR3: CASSEIRAGGPDTQYF. CDR3 nucleotides: TGTGCCAGCAGTGAGATAAGAGCGGGAGGGCCGGATACGCAGTATTTT.

The V and J genes are TRBV6-1 and TRBJ1-4; 9 bases are a match to TRBD1. The V gene's germline CDR1 is MNHNS and CDR2 SASEGT. The CDR3 contains 14 residues. V trimming: 5 bases; J trimming: 5 bases; junction bases outside the gene matches: 3. The CDR3 here is CASSRTGENEKLFF. The CDR3 nucleotides are TGTGCCAGCAGTCGGACAGGGGAAAATGAAAAACTGTTTTTT.

The chain combines TRBV29-1 with TRBJ1-1, with 7 positions matching TRBD1. This CDR3 has 13 amino acids. Germline V lookup: CDR1 SQVTM, CDR2 ANQGSEA. Trimming took 7 bases from V and 4 from J; bases not matched to a gene: 9. This chain's CDR3 is CSGGGGVSTEAFF. CDR3 sequence (DNA): TGCAGCGGAGGGGGCGGCGTTAGCACTGAAGCTTTCTTT.